The 29 T cell receptor beta chains below all came from one sample that was sequenced in a study of blood T cell repertoires in COVID-19. Clones were sequenced by immunoSEQ multiplex PCR, and TCRdb holds only the in-frame ones, with some missing. The sample holds about 390,000 clones; 80% to 90% are singletons and the top ten take about 2%. Sequenced material: peripheral blood. The receptors shown here come from a woman aged 55-70 years with COVID-19, enrolled during active disease.

This clone was counted once. Here the CDR3 DNA reads TGCAGTGCTAGTCCAGCGGGGTCCTACAATGAGCAGTTCTTC. Encoded protein: CSASPAGSYNEQFF. This sequence joins TRBV20-1 and TRBJ2-1; 7 bases line up with TRBD2. The length of the CDR3 is 14 residues. J lost 1 base, V lost 3 bases, and 3 bases had no gene match. In germline, CDR1 is DFQATT, CDR2 SNEGSKA (reference sequence).

This clone was seen only once. V and J are TRBV6-6 and TRBJ1-1, with TRBD1 as a possible D gene (6 bases). Trimming took off 0 bases at V and 4 bases at J, with 12 bases between the two ends. Germline CDR1 reads MNHNY; CDR2 reads SVGAGI (reference sequence). The CDR3 totals 15 residues. CDR3 sequence: CASSYSTRGATEAFF. The CDR3 nucleotides read TGTGCCAGCAGTTACTCGACACGGGGGGCCACTGAAGCTTTCTTT.

The table lists this clone with many counts. The chain recombines TRBV9 with TRBJ1-4; weak D call: TRBD1 (6 bases). CDR1 is SGDLS, CDR2 YYNGEE, per germline. Between the trimmed V and J ends, which lost 0 bases and 8 bases, there was a span of 17 bases. The CDR3 loop spans 16 amino acids. This chain's CDR3 is CASSVAGRTGNEKLFF. The CDR3 DNA sequence: TGTGCCAGCAGCGTAGCTGGGAGAACAGGGAACGAAAAACTGTTTTTT.

This chain links TRBV5-6 with TRBJ2-5; 8 nucleotides agree with TRBD1. CDR1 is SGHDT, CDR2 YYEEEE, per germline. V lost 2 bases to trimming and J lost 2 bases; unmatched junction nucleotides: 8. The CDR3 is 16 amino acids. The CDR3 DNA reads as TGTGCCAGCAGCTTACCTACAGGGGGAGGACAAGAGACCCAGTACTTC. Amino acid sequence: CASSLPTGGGQETQYF.

The V gene is TRBV7-9, the J gene TRBJ2-7; no reliable D call. The CDR3 totals 11 residues. Germline CDR1 SEHNR, CDR2 FQNEAQ (reference sequence). V was pared by 2 bases and J by 5 bases, with 4 bases between. The CDR3 nucleotides are TGTGCCAGCAGCTTATATGACGAGCAGTACTTC. Translation: CASSLYDEQYF.

This clone was seen a handful of times. The genes are TRBV5-1 and TRBJ1-3; 7 bases match TRBD1. V shed 4 bases, J shed 0 bases, and the junction held 4 bases outside the gene matches. Germline CDR1 and CDR2: SGHRS and YFSETQ. CDR3 size: 15 residues. The CDR3 DNA reads as TGCGCCAGCAGCCCGGGACAGAGCTCTGGAAACACCATATATTTT. This sequence encodes CASSPGQSSGNTIYF.

The chain joins TRBV5-1 to TRBJ1-2; a possible D gene is TRBD1 (6 bases). The CDR3 totals 16 residues. Germline V gene sequence: CDR1 SGHRS, CDR2 YFSETQ. V lost 4 bases and J 4 bases, leaving 20 bases between the germline ends. The DNA of the CDR3 is TGCGCCAGCAGCCTGATTAGGGGGACGGACGCCTATGGCTACACCTTC. It yields the protein CASSLIRGTDAYGYTF.

The V call is TRBV13, the J call TRBJ1-1, with 7 bases identical to TRBD1. The length of the CDR3 is 15 residues. Germline CDR1 PRHDT, CDR2 FYEKMQ (reference sequence). Germline trimming cut 5 bases from V and 0 bases from J; bases unmatched to any gene: 6. The CDR3 here is CASSPGQPMNTEAFF. The CDR3 DNA follows: TGTGCCAGCAGCCCGGGACAGCCTATGAACACTGAAGCTTTCTTT.

CDR3 sequence: CASSLVQAYESTEAFF. As DNA, the CDR3 is TGTGCCAGCAGCTTGGTGCAGGCCTATGAAAGCACTGAAGCTTTCTTT. This chain connects TRBV5-6 to TRBJ1-1, with no clear D. V lost 0 bases and J 4 bases, leaving 16 bases between the germline ends. The CDR3 length is 16 residues. Germline V gene lookup returns CDR1 SGHDT and CDR2 YYEEEE.

This clone has only a few counts. J is TRBJ2-1 and V is TRBV5-1; D remains unclear. With 0 bases removed from V and 9 bases from J, the gap between germline ends came to 4 bases. Germline CDR1 and CDR2: SGHRS and YFSETQ. The CDR3 covers 11 residues. CDR3 in DNA: TGCGCCAGCAGCTTGGGAGGTGAGCAGTTCTTC. It codes for CASSLGGEQFF.

V and J are TRBV7-8 and TRBJ1-2; perhaps TRBD1 as D (5 bases). V was pared by 8 bases and J by 4 bases, with 17 bases between. Germline CDR1 is SGHVS and CDR2 is FQNEAQ. This CDR3 region has 14 residues. CDR3 coding DNA: TGTGCCAGCGGGGGGGAGGTTGTAAGCTATGGCTACACCTTC. The encoded protein is CASGGEVVSYGYTF. Full variable domain (remainder filled in from reference TRBV7-8 and TRBJ1-2): GAGVSQSPRYKVAKRGQDVALRCDPISGHVSLFWYQQALGQGPEFLTYFQNEAQLDKSGLPSDRFFAERPEGSVSTLKIQRTQQEDSAVYLCASGGEVVSYGYTFGSGTRLTVV.

This clone ranks as medium-sized (0.01 to 0.1%). The chain carries TRBV18 and TRBJ1-1; D may be TRBD1 (5 bases). This CDR3 is built from 13 residues. The germline V gene encodes CDR1 KGHSH and CDR2 LQKENI. Trimming shortened V by 2 bases and J by 5 bases, and 9 bases separated the two germline ends. The CDR3 sequence: CASSPVRGTEAFF. The CDR3 nucleotides are TGTGCCAGCTCACCAGTTCGGGGGACTGAAGCTTTCTTT.

This chain links TRBV5-4 with TRBJ2-3; tentatively, D is TRBD2 (5 bases). CDR1 SGHNT and CDR2 YYREEE come from the germline V gene (reference sequence). The CDR3 covers 17 residues. V shed 3 bases and J shed 3 bases, with 20 bases lying between them. The DNA of the CDR3 is TGTGCCAGCAGCTCCGGCGGGCAGTGGGGTCGGACAGATACGCAGTATTTT. Translated, it gives CASSSGGQWGRTDTQYF.

Remarks on this clone: Other nucleotide sequences in the sample specify the same CDR3. The V gene is TRBV7-2, the J gene TRBJ2-7; 7 nucleotides line up with TRBD1. With 1 base clipped from V and 4 bases from J, the junction kept 1 base outside the gene matches. Germline values: CDR1 SGHTA, CDR2 FQGNSA. The CDR3 contains 13 residues. Here the CDR3 reads CASSLDRGYEQYF. Written as DNA, the CDR3 is TGTGCCAGCAGCTTAGACAGGGGATACGAGCAGTACTTC.

This chain connects TRBV7-3 to TRBJ1-3; 7 bases agree with TRBD1. CDR1 is SGHTA, CDR2 FQGTGA, per germline. The J segment lost 0 bases and the V segment lost 4 bases, leaving 12 bases of the junction unmatched. The CDR3 is 18 amino acids. The CDR3 is CASSSKGGRVGSGNTIYF. DNA for the CDR3: TGTGCCAGCAGCTCAAAAGGGGGCAGGGTTGGCTCTGGAAACACCATATATTTT. Supplemented by reference TRBV7-3 and TRBJ1-3, the full variable domain reads GAGVSQTPSNKVTEKGKYVELRCDPISGHTALYWYRQSLGQGPEFLIYFQGTGAADDSGLPNDRFFAVRPEGSVSTLKIQRTERGDSAVYLCASSSKGGRVGSGNTIYFGEGSWLTVV.

The gene calls are TRBV5-6 and TRBJ1-5; 7 bases line up with TRBD1. This CDR3 is built from 15 residues. V was pared by 4 bases and J by 10 bases, with 14 bases of the junction left unmatched. Germline V gene data show CDR1 as SGHDT and CDR2 as YYEEEE. CDR3 amino acids: CASSTGGGPGGPQHF. Here the CDR3 DNA reads TGTGCCAGCAGCACCGGAGGGGGCCCCGGTGGACCCCAGCATTTT.

V and J are TRBV6-5 and TRBJ1-6; possibly TRBD1 for D (5 bases). This CDR3 region has 15 residues. In germline, CDR1 is MNHEY, CDR2 SVGAGI. The V end lost 5 bases, the J end lost 10 bases, and 18 bases lay between the germline ends. The CDR3 sequence is CASSPGLLPGSPLHF. For the CDR3, the DNA is TGTGCCAGCAGTCCGGGACTCTTGCCGGGGTCACCCCTCCACTTT.

The chain recombines TRBV19 with TRBJ2-1; TRBD1 aligns across 11 bases. CDR1 and CDR2 from the germline V gene are LNHDA and SQIVND (reference sequence). The CDR3 is 16 residues long. The junction had 10 bases not matched to a gene; V was cut back by 4 bases and J by 8 bases. The CDR3 region has the DNA TGTGCCAGTAGTAAACGTGCCGGGACAGGGGGGGATGAGCAGTTCTTC. Residues: CASSKRAGTGGDEQFF.

The chain combines TRBV11-2 with TRBJ2-1; tentative D call: TRBD2 (5 bases). The CDR3 extends over 14 amino acids. V shed 8 bases and J shed 4 bases, with 15 bases lying between them. CDR1 is SGHAT and CDR2 is FQNNGV in the germline V gene. The DNA of the CDR3 is TGTGCCAGCCCGACCGTACGGGAATACAATGAGCAGTTCTTC. Encoded protein: CASPTVREYNEQFF.

Only one count was recorded for this clone. The J gene is TRBJ2-2, the V gene TRBV6-5; D gene uncertain. The germline CDR1 and CDR2 sequences are MNHEY and SVGAGI. This CDR3 spans 15 amino acids. Trimming left V 0 bases short and J 0 bases short, with 5 bases between. CDR3: CASSYSTSNTGELFF. In DNA, the CDR3 is TGTGCCAGCAGTTACTCTACATCGAACACCGGGGAGCTGTTTTTT.

V usage is TRBV4-2 and J usage is TRBJ2-3; the D gene is possibly TRBD2 (5 bases). Trimming removed 4 bases from V and 3 bases from J, with 14 bases in between. This CDR3 has 15 residues. Germline V CDR1 and CDR2: LGHNA, YNFKEQ. CDR3 amino acids: CASSRASHLTDTQYF. CDR3 sequence (DNA): TGTGCCAGCAGCCGGGCTAGCCATCTTACAGATACGCAGTATTTT.

V gene TRBV6-5 combines with J gene TRBJ1-2; maybe TRBD1 (5 bases). Germline V CDR1 and CDR2: MNHEY, SVGAGI. CDR3 length: 15 residues. V lost 6 bases and J lost 6, with 20 bases in between. The CDR3 region is CASRTVGRDGNGYTF. Here the CDR3 DNA reads TGTGCCAGCAGAACGGTGGGGAGGGACGGGAATGGCTACACCTTC.

The rearrangement joins TRBV20-1 to TRBJ2-7; tentative D call: TRBD2 (5 bases). CDR1 and CDR2 from the germline V gene are DFQATT and SNEGSKA (reference sequence). The CDR3 covers 12 residues. The germline V and J ends were trimmed by 3 bases and 6 bases, with 12 bases remaining between them. CDR3 coding DNA: TGCAGTGCTAGTAGGGAGTACCGCGAGCAGTACTTC. Its protein product is CSASREYREQYF.

CDR3 coding DNA: TGCGCCAGCAGCTCACAGGGGTATTACAATGAGCAGTTCTTC. Translating gives CASSSQGYYNEQFF. V usage is TRBV5-1 and J usage is TRBJ2-1, with 7 bases that match TRBD1. The germline V gene has CDR1 SGHRS and CDR2 YFSETQ. Losses at the gene ends were 3 bases for V and 4 bases for J; bases not matched to a gene: 4. The CDR3 has 14 residues.

V usage is TRBV7-8 and J usage is TRBJ2-7; D is perhaps TRBD2 (6 bases). In germline, CDR1 is SGHVS, CDR2 FQNEAQ. Trimming left V 3 bases short and J 1 base short, with 13 bases between. This CDR3 spans 15 amino acids. The CDR3 region is CASSFAMGGSYEQYF. The CDR3 DNA is TGTGCCAGCAGCTTTGCAATGGGGGGATCCTACGAGCAGTACTTC.

The chain employs TRBV28 and TRBJ1-4; TRBD1 aligns across 9 bases. The CDR3 runs to 16 residues. Trimming cost V 4 bases and J 5 bases; bases outside gene matches: 8. Germline values: CDR1 MDHEN, CDR2 SYDVKM. CDR3 region: CASSSRSGTGNEKLFF. The CDR3 bases are TGTGCCAGCAGTTCACGCTCCGGGACAGGGAATGAAAAACTGTTTTTT.

The rearrangement joins TRBV6-5 to TRBJ2-5, with a weak D call TRBD2 (6 bases). The V gene lost 8 bases and the J gene lost 0 bases, with 13 bases spanning the gap. From germline, CDR1 is MNHEY and CDR2 SVGAGI. The CDR3 contains 14 residues. Here the CDR3 DNA reads TGTGCCAGCGCTCGTGGCGGGGACCAAGAGACCCAGTACTTC. The encoded protein is CASARGGDQETQYF.

V and J are TRBV7-2 and TRBJ1-4; D uncertain. The CDR3 has 14 residues. CDR1 and CDR2 from the germline V gene are SGHTA and FQGNSA. V was pared by 2 bases and J by 4 bases, with 8 bases between. CDR3 protein: CASSLTGYNEKLFF. The DNA of the CDR3 is TGTGCCAGCAGCTTAACGGGTTATAATGAAAAACTGTTTTTT.

This clone was observed a few times. The chain has TRBV6-1 and TRBJ1-2; D is unclear. Looked up from germline, CDR1 is MNHNS and CDR2 is SASEGT. CDR3 length: 13 residues. The ends were cut back, 2 bases at V and 8 bases at J, with 12 bases in the middle. CDR3 coding DNA: TGTGCCAGCAGTGAATCCGGGATTACGGGCTACACCTTC. Protein sequence: CASSESGITGYTF.